This record covers a single T cell receptor (beta chain). The antigen is undetermined. The source of the sample is a study of blood T cells in healthy people across ages. General study findings and limits: Researchers report that TCR beta diversity correlated strongly with naive T cell percentage. Whereas aged donors had fewer naive CD4+ cells, long-lived donors had more of them and higher diversity.

PBMCs, at least 7 million per sample, were isolated. The second PCR ran 7 to 11 cycles with a sample-barcoded 5' primer and J-beta primers. Each CDR3 protein is one row after TCRdb ran MiXCR on the 5' RACE reads. The data show about 1.4 million distinct CDR3 sequences, with roughly 60% seen just once and 6.5% to 8.5% held by the top ten. Trimming pared 4 bases from V and 3 bases from J, leaving 10 bases between. The CDR3 runs 13 residues. Germline CDR1 is SGHRS and CDR2 is YFSETQ. The chain links TRBV5-1 to TRBJ2-5; a possible D gene is TRBD1 (6 bases). Material for sequencing was blood. This sequence originates from a man aged 18 to 35 in good health. The CDR3 coding sequence is TGCGCCAGCAGCGGGGGCCTGAAAGAGACCCAGTACTTC. Its protein is CASSGGLKETQYF.